The next 7 T cell receptor beta chains were all read from a single sample in a study of cytomegalovirus exposure and HLA in healthy donors. The PCR used 60 Vbeta and 13 Jbeta primers. The table came from immunoSEQ multiplex PCR; TCRdb's copy has only in-frame clones and leaves some out. The table includes about 65,000 clones, roughly 75% detected once. The sequenced sample consisted of PBMCs. The source of these receptors is a woman in her twenties or thirties in good health and CMV-seronegative.

V usage is TRBV25-1 and J usage is TRBJ2-3; 8 positions match TRBD2. The CDR3 runs 18 residues. V was clipped by 2 bases and J by 7 bases; unmatched bases: 17. In germline, CDR1 is MGHDK, CDR2 SYGVNS. DNA for the CDR3: TGTGCCAGCAGTGAACCCGCACGCGGCGGGGGGCCTCCCTATACGCAGTATTTT. Protein sequence: CASSEPARGGGPPYTQYF.

This chain connects TRBV29-1 to TRBJ2-1; 13 bases match TRBD2. CDR1 is SQVTM and CDR2 is ANQGSEA in the germline V gene. The CDR3 loop spans 14 amino acids. V dropped 7 bases and J dropped 6; count of bases not matched to a gene: 6. CDR3 in DNA: TGCAGCGGACAGAGGACTAGCGGGGGCAATGAGCAGTTCTTC. Translated: CSGQRTSGGNEQFF.

The chain employs TRBV6-5 and TRBJ2-7; D possibly corresponds to TRBD1 (6 bases). Germline V gene sequence: CDR1 MNHEY, CDR2 SVGAGI. The CDR3 extends over 12 amino acids. The V and J ends lost 6 bases and 1 base respectively, with 7 bases between them. CDR3 bases: TGTGCCAGCAGCCAGGGGTCCTACGAGCAGTACTTC. Its translation is CASSQGSYEQYF.

This clone has a single count. The rearrangement joins TRBV6-5 to TRBJ1-2; D is perhaps TRBD1 (5 bases). The CDR3 contains 15 residues. V lost 8 bases to trimming and J lost 2 bases, with 18 bases between them. The germline gives CDR1 MNHEY, CDR2 SVGAGI. The CDR3 DNA is TGTGCCAGCCGTACCGGCGGTCCAGGGAACTATGGCTACACCTTC. It codes for CASRTGGPGNYGYTF.

V is TRBV27 and J is TRBJ2-7, with TRBD1 matching 8 bases. Germline V gene sequence: CDR1 MNHEY, CDR2 SMNVEV (reference sequence). CDR3 length equals 13 residues. V was pared by 5 bases and J by 7 bases, with 7 bases of the junction left unmatched. The chain's CDR3 is CASSQDRVGEQYF. The DNA of the CDR3 is TGTGCCAGCAGTCAGGACAGGGTCGGGGAGCAGTACTTC.

The chain has TRBV30 and TRBJ1-5; the D is unclear. The V and J ends lost 5 bases and 9 bases respectively, with 20 bases between them. The germline V gene encodes CDR1 GTSNPN and CDR2 SVGIG (reference sequence). This CDR3 spans 14 amino acids. CDR3 DNA sequence: TGTGCCTGGGACTATGGGAGTTCCCGTGGGCCCCAGCATTTT. This codes for CAWDYGSSRGPQHF.

V is TRBV6-1 and J is TRBJ2-3; 10 bases match TRBD2. The CDR3 spans 15 residues. CDR1 is MNHNS, CDR2 SASEGT, per germline. V shed 0 bases, J shed 4 bases, and the junction held 1 base outside the gene matches. The CDR3 sequence is CASSEAAGGPDTQYF. CDR3 DNA sequence: TGTGCCAGCAGTGAAGCAGCGGGGGGGCCAGATACGCAGTATTTT.